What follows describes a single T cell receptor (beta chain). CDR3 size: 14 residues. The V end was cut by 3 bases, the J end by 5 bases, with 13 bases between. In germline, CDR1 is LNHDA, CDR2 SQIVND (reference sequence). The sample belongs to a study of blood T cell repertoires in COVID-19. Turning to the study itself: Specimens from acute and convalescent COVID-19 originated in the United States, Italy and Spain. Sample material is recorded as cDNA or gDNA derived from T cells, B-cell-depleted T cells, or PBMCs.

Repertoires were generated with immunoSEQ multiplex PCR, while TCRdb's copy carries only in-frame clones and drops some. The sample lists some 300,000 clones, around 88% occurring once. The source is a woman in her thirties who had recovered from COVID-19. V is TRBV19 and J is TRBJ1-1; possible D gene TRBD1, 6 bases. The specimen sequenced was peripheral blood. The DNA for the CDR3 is TGTGCCAGTAGTATGACCAGGGGAGGGACTGAAGCTTTCTTT. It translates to CASSMTRGGTEAFF.